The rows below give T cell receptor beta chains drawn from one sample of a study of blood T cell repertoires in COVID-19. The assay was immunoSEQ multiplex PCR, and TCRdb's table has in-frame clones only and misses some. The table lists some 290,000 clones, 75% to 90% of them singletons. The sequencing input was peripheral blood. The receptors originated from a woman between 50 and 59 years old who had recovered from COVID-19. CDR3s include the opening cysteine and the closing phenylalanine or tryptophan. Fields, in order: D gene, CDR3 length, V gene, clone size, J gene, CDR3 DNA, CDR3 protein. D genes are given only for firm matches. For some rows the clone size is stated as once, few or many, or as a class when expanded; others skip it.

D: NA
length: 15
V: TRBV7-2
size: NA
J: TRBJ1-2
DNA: TGTGCCAGCAGCTTAGACCCTGGAGTAGTCTATGGCTACACCTTC
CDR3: CASSLDPGVVYGYTF

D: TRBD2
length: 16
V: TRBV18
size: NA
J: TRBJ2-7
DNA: TGTGCCAGCTCACCCATGACTAGCGCTAGTCCCTACGAGCAGTACTTC
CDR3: CASSPMTSASPYEQYF

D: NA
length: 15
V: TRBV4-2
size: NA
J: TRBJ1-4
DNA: TGTGCCAGCAGCTCTCTCAGGGTGGGTAATGAAAAACTGTTTTTT
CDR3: CASSSLRVGNEKLFF

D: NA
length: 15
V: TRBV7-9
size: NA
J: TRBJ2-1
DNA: TGTGCCAGCCTAAATCCCCGGAGCACGTACAATGAGCAGTTCTTC
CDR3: CASLNPRSTYNEQFF

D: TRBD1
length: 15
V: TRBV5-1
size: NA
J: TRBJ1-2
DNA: TGCGCCAGCAGCTGGGGCGGGACAGGGTTTCGTGGCTACACCTTC
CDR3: CASSWGGTGFRGYTF

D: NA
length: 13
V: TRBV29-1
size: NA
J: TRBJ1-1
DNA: TGCAGCGTTGGGCAGATGGCGAACACTGAAGCTTTCTTT
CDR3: CSVGQMANTEAFF

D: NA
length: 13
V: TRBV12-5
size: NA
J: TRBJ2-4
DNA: TGTGCTAGTGATCTAGGGGCCGGGAACATTCAGTACTTC
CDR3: CASDLGAGNIQYF

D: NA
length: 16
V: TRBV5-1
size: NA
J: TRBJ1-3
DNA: TGCGCCAGCAGCTTGGAGAGACTCCGCTCTGGAAACACCATATATTTT
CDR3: CASSLERLRSGNTIYF

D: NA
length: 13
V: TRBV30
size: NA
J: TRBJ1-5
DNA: TGTGCCTGGAGTTTGGGGGAGGTTCAGCCCCAGCATTTT
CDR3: CAWSLGEVQPQHF

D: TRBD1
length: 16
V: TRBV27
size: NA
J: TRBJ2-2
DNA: TGTGCCAGCAGTTTTACCCAGGGGGCGCGTGCCGGGGAGCTGTTTTTT
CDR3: CASSFTQGARAGELFF

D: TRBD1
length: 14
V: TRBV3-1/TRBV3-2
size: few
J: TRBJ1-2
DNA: TGTGCCAGCAGCCAAGTACGAAGGGGGCCTGGCTACACCTTC
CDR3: CASSQVRRGPGYTF

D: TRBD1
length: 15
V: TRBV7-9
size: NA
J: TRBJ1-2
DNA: TGTGCCAGCAGCTTAGGGACAGGTGTGTTAAATGGCTACACCTTC
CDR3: CASSLGTGVLNGYTF

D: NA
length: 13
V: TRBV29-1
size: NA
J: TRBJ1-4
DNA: TGCAGCGGTCACTTTGCAACTAATGAAAAACTGTTTTTT
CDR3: CSGHFATNEKLFF

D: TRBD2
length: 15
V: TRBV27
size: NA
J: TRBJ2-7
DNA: TGTGCCAGCAGTTTATTCCCTAGCGGGAACTACGAGCAGTACTTC
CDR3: CASSLFPSGNYEQYF

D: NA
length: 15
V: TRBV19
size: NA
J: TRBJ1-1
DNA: TGTGCCAGTAGTATCATATGGGCAGAAAACACTGAAGCTTTCTTT
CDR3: CASSIIWAENTEAFF

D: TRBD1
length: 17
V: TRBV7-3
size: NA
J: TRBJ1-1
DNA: TGTGCCAGCAGCTTAAAAGGGACAGGGGCCTTGAACACTGAAGCTTTCTTT
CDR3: CASSLKGTGALNTEAFF

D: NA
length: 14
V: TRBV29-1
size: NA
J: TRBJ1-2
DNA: TGCAGCGCCGGGGGAGGGGCAATACACTATGGCTACACCTTC
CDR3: CSAGGGAIHYGYTF

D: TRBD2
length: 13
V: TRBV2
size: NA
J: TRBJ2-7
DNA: TGTGCATCTAAAGCGGGGGGGCTGGACGAGCAGTACTTC
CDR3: CASKAGGLDEQYF

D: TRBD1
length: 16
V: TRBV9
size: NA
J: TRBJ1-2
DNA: TGTGCCAGCAGCCCAAGGGCACAGGGGGACTTATATGGCTACACCTTC
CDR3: CASSPRAQGDLYGYTF

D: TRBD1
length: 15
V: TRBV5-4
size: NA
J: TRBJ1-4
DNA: TGTGCCAGCAGCGGGGACGGACAGGGGAATGAAAAACTGTTTTTT
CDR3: CASSGDGQGNEKLFF

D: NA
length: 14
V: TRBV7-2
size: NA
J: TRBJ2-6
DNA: TGTGCCAGCGGAAGGGGCTCTGGGGCCAACGTCCTGACTTTC
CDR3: CASGRGSGANVLTF

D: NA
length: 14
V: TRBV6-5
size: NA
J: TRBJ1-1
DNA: TGTGCCAGCACAATGGGGGCTGGGGACACTGAAGCTTTCTTT
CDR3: CASTMGAGDTEAFF

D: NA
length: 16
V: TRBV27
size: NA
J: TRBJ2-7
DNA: TGTGCCAGCAGTTCTATTTTACAGGGACCCCCCTACGAGCAGTACTTC
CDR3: CASSSILQGPPYEQYF

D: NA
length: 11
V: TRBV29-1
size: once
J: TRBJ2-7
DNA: TGCAGCGCACGACAGGACGTAGAGCAGTACTTC
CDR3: CSARQDVEQYF

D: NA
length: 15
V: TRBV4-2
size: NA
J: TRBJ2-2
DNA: TGTGCCAGCAGCCAAGCGGAGGGGAACACCGGGGAGCTGTTTTTT
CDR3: CASSQAEGNTGELFF

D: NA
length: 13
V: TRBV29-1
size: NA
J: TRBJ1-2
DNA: TGCAGCGTTGAAGAAGACAACTTCTATGGCTACACCTTC
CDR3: CSVEEDNFYGYTF

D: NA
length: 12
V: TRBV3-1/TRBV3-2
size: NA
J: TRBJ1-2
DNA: TGTGCCAGCAGCCAAGACAGATATGGCTACACCTTC
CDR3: CASSQDRYGYTF

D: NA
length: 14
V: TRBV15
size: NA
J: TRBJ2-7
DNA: TGTGCCACCAGCAGTCGATACCAGGGTCCCGAGCAGTACTTC
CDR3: CATSSRYQGPEQYF

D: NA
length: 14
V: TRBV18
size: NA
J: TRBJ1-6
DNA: TGTGCCAGCTCAGCCGCGGGGATCAATTCACCCCTCCACTTT
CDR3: CASSAAGINSPLHF

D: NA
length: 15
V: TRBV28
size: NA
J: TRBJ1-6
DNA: TGTGCCAGCGAAAAGGAAGGGAGGGGGAATTCACCCCTCCACTTT
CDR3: CASEKEGRGNSPLHF

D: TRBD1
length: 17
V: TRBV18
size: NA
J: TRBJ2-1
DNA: TGTGCCAGCTCACCACGACAGACAGGGGGCGCCTACAATGAGCAGTTCTTC
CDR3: CASSPRQTGGAYNEQFF

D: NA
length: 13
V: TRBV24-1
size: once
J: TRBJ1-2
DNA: TGTGCCACCAGTGATCCAGGGGACTATGGCTACACCTTC
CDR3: CATSDPGDYGYTF

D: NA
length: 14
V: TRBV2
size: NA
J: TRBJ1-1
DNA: TGTGCCAGCAGTAGAGCGAGTGGCTACACTGAAGCTTTCTTT
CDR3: CASSRASGYTEAFF

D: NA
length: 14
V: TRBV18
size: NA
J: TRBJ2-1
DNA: TGTGCCAGCTCACGTAACGCGGGGTACAATGAGCAGTTCTTC
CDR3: CASSRNAGYNEQFF

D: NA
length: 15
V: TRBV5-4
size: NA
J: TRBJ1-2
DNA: TGTGCCAGCAACACAAGGGGCCCGTCTAACTATGGCTACACCTTC
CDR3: CASNTRGPSNYGYTF